This T cell receptor (beta chain) was captured in a study of T cell changes during pregnancy in multiple sclerosis. The V gene's germline CDR1 is SGHRS and CDR2 YFSETQ. The germline V and J ends were trimmed by 4 bases and 4 bases, with 9 bases remaining between them. The CDR3 sequence is 13 residues long. Clones were sequenced by immunoSEQ multiplex PCR, and TCRdb holds only the in-frame ones, with some missing. The table has 65,000 to 95,000 clones, roughly 90% seen once. The rearrangement uses TRBV5-1 and TRBJ1-5; possible D gene TRBD1, 6 bases. The receptor was isolated from a female donor with multiple sclerosis, enrolled in a pregnancy study. The source material was peripheral blood, sampled before pregnancy. This CDR3 reads CASSLGQNQPQHF. Here the CDR3 DNA reads TGCGCCAGCAGCCTAGGACAGAATCAGCCCCAGCATTTT. The full variable domain, completed using reference TRBV5-1 and TRBJ1-5, is KAGVTQTPRYLIKTRGQQVTLSCSPISGHRSVSWYQQTPGQGLQFLFEYFSETQRNKGNFPGRFSGRQFSNSRSEMNVSTLELGDSALYLCASSLGQNQPQHFGDGTRLSIL.